This TCR beta chain was recovered during a study of T cell responses to AZD1222 COVID-19 vaccine. With regard to this clone: The antigen is unknown.

Study-level findings and limits: Seropositive status at baseline applied to only a handful of AZD1222 recipients.

TCRdb keeps only in-frame clones here, not all; method: immunoSEQ multiplex PCR. The table includes some 150,000 clones, roughly 89% detected once. The TCR originated in an adult in good health. The specimen comprised peripheral blood, sampled on day 0 of AZD1222 vaccination.

CDR3 region: CASSPRDRAYNEQFF. CDR3 nucleotide sequence: TGTGCCAGCAGTCCCCGGGACAGGGCCTACAATGAGCAGTTCTTC. V is TRBV2 and J is TRBJ2-1; TRBD1 agrees at 9 bases. This CDR3 has 15 residues. Germline CDR1 reads SNHLY; CDR2 reads FYNNEI. V was clipped by 5 bases and J by 2 bases; unmatched bases: 4.